This T cell receptor (beta chain) was obtained from a study of blood T cell repertoires in COVID-19. This clone is a singleton in its sample. The germline CDR1 and CDR2 sequences are MGHDK and SYGVNS. V lost 6 bases, J lost 0 bases, and 0 bases stayed unmatched. The CDR3 contains 14 residues. Source study methods: Amplified reference gene primers provided the basis for estimating nucleated cell counts. Generated by immunoSEQ multiplex PCR, the TCRdb table keeps only in-frame clones and is missing some. V and J calls and clone size are given by that table; D and trimming were obtained from the DNA. The sample includes hundreds of thousands of clones, around four fifths of them seen just once.

Sequencing was performed on peripheral blood. The J gene is TRBJ1-5, the V gene TRBV25-1, with TRBD1 matching over 9 bases. This sequence was found in a woman aged 45-60 years with active or convalescent COVID-19. The CDR3 nucleotides read TGTGCCAGCAGGGGACAGGGTAGCAATCAGCCCCAGCATTTT. Amino acids: CASRGQGSNQPQHF. The whole variable domain, remainder taken from reference TRBV25-1 and TRBJ1-5, is EADIYQTPRYLVIGTGKKITLECSQTMGHDKMYWYQQDPGMELHLIHYSYGVNSTEKGDLSSESTVSRIRTEHFPLTLESARPSHTSQYLCASRGQGSNQPQHFGDGTRLSIL.